The source of this T cell receptor beta chain is a study of blood T cell repertoires in COVID-19. About the research overall: COVID-19 samples, acute and convalescent, were from the United States, Italy and Spain. T cells, B-cell-depleted T cells, or PBMCs supplied cDNA or gDNA.

The CDR3 length is 14 residues. Per germline, CDR1 MNHEY and CDR2 SVGAGI. Deletions cut 6 bases from V and 4 bases from J, with 15 bases between. In the original analysis: Cell counts per sample came from amplifying reference gene primers. Profiled with immunoSEQ multiplex PCR; TCRdb holds only in-frame clones, not every one. The V and J calls and clone size are taken from that table; D and trimming were inferred from the DNA. The sample carries around 270,000 clones, approximately 90% recorded once. This clone appeared once. The rearrangement links TRBV6-5 to TRBJ1-2, with D maybe TRBD1 (5 bases). This sequence originates from a man in his forties with acute or convalescent COVID-19. Input material: peripheral blood. In DNA form, the CDR3 reads TGTGCCAGCAGGGGGTCGGGGGACTTCTATGGCTACACCTTC. Translation gives CASRGSGDFYGYTF.